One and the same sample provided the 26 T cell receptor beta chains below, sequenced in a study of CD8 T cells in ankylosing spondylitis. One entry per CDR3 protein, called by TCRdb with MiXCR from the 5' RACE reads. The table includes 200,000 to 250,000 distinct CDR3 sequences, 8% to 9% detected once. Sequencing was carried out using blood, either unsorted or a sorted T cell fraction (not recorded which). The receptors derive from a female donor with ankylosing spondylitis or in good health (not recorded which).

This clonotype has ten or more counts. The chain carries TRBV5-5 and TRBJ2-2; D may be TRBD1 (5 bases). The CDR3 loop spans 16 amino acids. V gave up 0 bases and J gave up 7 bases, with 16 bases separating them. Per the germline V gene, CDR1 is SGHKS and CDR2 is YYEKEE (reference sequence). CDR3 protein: CASSLDLTGAGGELFF. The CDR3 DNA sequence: TGTGCCAGCAGCTTGGACCTGACTGGGGCTGGCGGGGAGCTGTTTTTT.

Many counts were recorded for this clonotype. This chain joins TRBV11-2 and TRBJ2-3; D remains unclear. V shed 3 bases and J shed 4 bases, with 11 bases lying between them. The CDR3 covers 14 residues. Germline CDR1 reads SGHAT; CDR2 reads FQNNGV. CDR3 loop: CASSLRNRPDTQYF. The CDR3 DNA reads TGTGCCAGCAGCTTGAGAAACCGCCCAGATACGCAGTATTTT.

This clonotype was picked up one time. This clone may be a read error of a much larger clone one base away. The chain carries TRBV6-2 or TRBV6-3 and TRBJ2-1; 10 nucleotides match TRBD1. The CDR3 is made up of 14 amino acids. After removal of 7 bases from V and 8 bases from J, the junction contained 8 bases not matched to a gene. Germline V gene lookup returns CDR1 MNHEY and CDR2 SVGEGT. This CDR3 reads CASTRGTGVYEQFF. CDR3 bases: TGTGCCAGCACCAGGGGGACAGGGGTCTATGAGCAGTTCTTC.

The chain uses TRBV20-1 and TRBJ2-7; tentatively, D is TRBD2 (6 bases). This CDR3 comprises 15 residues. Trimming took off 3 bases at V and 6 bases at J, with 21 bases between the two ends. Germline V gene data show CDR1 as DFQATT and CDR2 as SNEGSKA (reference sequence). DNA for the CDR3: TGCAGTGCTAGTAGCCTTAGAGGGCGGAGGGGCGAGCAGTACTTC. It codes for CSASSLRGRRGEQYF.

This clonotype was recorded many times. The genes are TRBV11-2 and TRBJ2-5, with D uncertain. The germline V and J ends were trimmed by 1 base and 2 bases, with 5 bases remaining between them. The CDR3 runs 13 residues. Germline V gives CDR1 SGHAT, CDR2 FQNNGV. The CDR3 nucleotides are TGTGCCAGCAGCTTAGGGCATCAAGAGACCCAGTACTTC. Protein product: CASSLGHQETQYF.

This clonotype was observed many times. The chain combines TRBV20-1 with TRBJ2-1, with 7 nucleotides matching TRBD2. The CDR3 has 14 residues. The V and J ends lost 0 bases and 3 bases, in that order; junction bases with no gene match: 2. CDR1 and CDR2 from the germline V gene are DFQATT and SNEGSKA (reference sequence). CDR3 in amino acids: CSAREPSGYNEQFF. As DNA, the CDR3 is TGCAGTGCTAGAGAGCCTAGCGGCTACAATGAGCAGTTCTTC.

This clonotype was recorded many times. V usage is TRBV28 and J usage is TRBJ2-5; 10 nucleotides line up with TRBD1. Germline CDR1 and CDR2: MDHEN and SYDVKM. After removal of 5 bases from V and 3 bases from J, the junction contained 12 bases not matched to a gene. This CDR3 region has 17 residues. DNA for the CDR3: TGTGCCAGCAGTCTAGCCCTCACCGGGACAGGGGAAGAGACCCAGTACTTC. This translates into CASSLALTGTGEETQYF.

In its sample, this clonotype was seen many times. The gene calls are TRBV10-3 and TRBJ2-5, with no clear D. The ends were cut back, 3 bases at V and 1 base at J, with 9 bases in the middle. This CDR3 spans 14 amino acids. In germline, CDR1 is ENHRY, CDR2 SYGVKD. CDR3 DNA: TGTGCCATCAGTGACAGGCGGAGCCAAGAGACCCAGTACTTC. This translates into CAISDRRSQETQYF.

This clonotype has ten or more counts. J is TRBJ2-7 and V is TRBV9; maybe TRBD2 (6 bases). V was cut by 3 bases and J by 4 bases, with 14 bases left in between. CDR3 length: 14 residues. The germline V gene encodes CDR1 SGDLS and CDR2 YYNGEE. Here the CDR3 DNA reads TGTGCCAGCAGCGACGGGGGAAAAGGGTACGAGCAGTACTTC. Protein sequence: CASSDGGKGYEQYF.

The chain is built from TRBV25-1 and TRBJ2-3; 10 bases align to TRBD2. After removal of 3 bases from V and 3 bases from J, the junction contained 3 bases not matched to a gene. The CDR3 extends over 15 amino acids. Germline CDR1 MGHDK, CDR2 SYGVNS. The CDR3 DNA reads TGTGCCAGCAGTGACCCGACTAGCGGGACAGATACGCAGTATTTT. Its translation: CASSDPTSGTDTQYF.

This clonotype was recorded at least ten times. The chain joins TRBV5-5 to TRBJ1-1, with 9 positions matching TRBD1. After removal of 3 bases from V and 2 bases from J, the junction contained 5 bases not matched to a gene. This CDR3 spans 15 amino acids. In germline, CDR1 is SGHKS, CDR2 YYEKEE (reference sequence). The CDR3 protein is CASSSGQGVNTEAFF. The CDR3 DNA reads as TGTGCCAGCAGCTCGGGACAGGGTGTAAACACTGAAGCTTTCTTT.

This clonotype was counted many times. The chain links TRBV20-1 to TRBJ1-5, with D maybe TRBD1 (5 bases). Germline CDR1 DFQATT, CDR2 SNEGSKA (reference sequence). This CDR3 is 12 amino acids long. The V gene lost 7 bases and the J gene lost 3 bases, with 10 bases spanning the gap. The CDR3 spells CSVEQANQPQHF. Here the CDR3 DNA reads TGCAGTGTAGAACAGGCCAATCAGCCCCAGCATTTT.

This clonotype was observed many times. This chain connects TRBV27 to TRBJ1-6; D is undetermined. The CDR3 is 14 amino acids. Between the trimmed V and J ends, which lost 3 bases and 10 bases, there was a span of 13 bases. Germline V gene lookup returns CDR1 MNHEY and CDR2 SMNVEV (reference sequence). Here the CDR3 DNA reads TGTGCCAGCAGTTTTAGGGAGGGCGGCTCACCCCTCCACTTT. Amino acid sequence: CASSFREGGSPLHF.

CDR3 region: CASMGNPTDTQYF. CDR3 in DNA: TGTGCCAGCATGGGGAACCCTACAGATACGCAGTATTTT. V gene TRBV7-2 combines with J gene TRBJ2-3; D is undetermined. This CDR3 spans 13 amino acids. Looked up from germline, CDR1 is SGHTA and CDR2 is FQGNSA. V was pared by 7 bases and J by 3 bases, with 11 bases between.

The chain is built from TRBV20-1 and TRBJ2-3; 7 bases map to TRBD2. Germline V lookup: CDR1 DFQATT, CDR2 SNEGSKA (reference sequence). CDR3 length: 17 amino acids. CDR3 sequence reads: CCAREAGRMLGTDTQYF. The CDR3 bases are TGCTGCGCTAGAGAGGCCGGGAGGATGCTGGGCACAGATACGCAGTATTTT.

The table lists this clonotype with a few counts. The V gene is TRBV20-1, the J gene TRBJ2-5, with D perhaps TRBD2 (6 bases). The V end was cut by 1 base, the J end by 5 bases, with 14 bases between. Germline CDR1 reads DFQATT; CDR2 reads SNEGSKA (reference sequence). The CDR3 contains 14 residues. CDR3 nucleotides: TGCAGTGCTAGAGGAACTCTAGCGACGGAGACCCAGTACTTC. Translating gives CSARGTLATETQYF.

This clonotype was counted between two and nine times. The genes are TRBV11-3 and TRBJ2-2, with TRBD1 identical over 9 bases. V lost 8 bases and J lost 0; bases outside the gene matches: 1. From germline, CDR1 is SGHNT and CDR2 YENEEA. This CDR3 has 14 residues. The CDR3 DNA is TGTGCCAGCCGGGACAGGGCGAACACCGGGGAGCTGTTTTTT. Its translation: CASRDRANTGELFF.

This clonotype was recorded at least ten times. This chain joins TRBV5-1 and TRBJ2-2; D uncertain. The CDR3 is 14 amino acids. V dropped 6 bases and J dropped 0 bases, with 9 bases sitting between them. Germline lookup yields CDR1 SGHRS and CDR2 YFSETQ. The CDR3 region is CASKELPNTGELFF. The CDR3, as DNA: TGCGCCAGCAAGGAACTTCCGAACACCGGGGAGCTGTTTTTT.

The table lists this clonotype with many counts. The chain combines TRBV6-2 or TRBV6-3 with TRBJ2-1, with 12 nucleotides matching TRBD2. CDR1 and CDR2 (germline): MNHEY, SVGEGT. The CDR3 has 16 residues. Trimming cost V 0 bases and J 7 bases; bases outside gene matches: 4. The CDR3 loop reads CASSYSLAGGRNEQFF. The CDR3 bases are TGTGCCAGCAGTTACTCGCTAGCGGGAGGGCGAAATGAGCAGTTCTTC.

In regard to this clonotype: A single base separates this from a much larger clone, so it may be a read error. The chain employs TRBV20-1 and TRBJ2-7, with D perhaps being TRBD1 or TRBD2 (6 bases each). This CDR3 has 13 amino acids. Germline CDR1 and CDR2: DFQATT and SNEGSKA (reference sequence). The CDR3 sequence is CGARGAGLYEQYF. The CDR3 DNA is TGCGGTGCTAGGGGGGCCGGCCTCTACGAGCAGTACTTC.

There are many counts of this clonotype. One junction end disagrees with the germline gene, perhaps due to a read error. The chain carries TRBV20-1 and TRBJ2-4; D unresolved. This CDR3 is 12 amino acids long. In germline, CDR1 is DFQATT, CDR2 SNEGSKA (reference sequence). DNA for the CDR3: TGCAGTGCTAGAGATCTGGGAAACCCCGTCCACTTC. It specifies CSARDLGNPVHF.

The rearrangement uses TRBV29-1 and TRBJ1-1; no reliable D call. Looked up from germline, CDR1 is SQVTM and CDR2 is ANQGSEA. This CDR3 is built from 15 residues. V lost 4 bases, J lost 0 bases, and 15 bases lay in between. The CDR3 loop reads CSVVAPLGVNTEAFF. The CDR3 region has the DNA TGCAGCGTTGTTGCTCCTTTAGGAGTGAACACTGAAGCTTTCTTT.

The CDR3 DNA reads TGTGCCAGCAGACCTACCGCGGGCACAGATACGCAGTATTTT. Its protein product is CASRPTAGTDTQYF. The J gene is TRBJ2-3, the V gene TRBV6-2 or TRBV6-3; D uncertain. Germline CDR1 MNHEY, CDR2 SVGEGT. V lost 6 bases to trimming and J lost 1 base, with 11 bases between them. The CDR3 spans 14 residues.

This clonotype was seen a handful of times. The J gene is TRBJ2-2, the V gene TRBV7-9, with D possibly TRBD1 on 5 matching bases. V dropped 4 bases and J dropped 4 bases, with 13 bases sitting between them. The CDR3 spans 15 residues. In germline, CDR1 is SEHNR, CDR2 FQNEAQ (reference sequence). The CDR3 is CASSSTGQGTGELFF. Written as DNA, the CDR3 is TGTGCCAGCAGCTCCACCGGGCAGGGCACCGGGGAGCTGTTTTTT. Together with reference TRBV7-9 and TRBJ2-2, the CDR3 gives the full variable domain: DTGVSQNPRHKITKRGQNVTFRCDPISEHNRLYWYRQTLGQGPEFLTYFQNEAQLEKSRLLSDRFSAERPKGSFSTLEIQRTEQGDSAMYLCASSSTGQGTGELFFGEGSRLTVL.

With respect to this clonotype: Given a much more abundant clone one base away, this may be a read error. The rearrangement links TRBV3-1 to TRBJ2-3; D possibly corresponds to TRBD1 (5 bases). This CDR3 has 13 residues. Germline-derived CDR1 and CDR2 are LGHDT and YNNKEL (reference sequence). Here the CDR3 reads CASNQGASDTQYF. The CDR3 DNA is TGTGCCAGCAACCAAGGGGCGTCAGATACGCAGTATTTT.

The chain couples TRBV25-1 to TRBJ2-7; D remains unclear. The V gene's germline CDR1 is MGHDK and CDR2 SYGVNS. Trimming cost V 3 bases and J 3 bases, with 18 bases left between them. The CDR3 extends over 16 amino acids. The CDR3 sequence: CASSDPDGHTIYEQYF. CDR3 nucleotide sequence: TGTGCCAGCAGTGATCCGGACGGTCACACGATCTACGAGCAGTACTTC.